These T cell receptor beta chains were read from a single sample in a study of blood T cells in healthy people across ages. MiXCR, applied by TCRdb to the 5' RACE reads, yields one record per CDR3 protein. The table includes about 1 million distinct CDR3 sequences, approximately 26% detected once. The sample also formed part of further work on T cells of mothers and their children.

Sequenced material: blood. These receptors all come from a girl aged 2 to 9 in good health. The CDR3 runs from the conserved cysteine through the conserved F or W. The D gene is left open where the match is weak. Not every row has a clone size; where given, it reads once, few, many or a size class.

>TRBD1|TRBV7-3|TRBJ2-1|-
TGTGCCAGCAGCGGGGACAGGTTAGGGCAGCAGTTCTTC
CASSGDRLGQQFF
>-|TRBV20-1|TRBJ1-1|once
TGCAGTGCTAGAGAAGGTGGCCGCACTGAAGCTTTCTTT
CSAREGGRTEAFF
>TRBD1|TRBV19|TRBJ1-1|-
TGTGCCAGTAGTAAGGGACAGCCGAACACTGAAGCTTTCTTT
CASSKGQPNTEAFF
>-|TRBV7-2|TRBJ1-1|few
TGTGCCAGCAGCTTAGATCAGGGGTGGACTGAAGCTTTCTTT
CASSLDQGWTEAFF
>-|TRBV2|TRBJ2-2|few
TGTGCCACCAGCCCCTATAAGAACACCGGGGAGCTGTTTTTT
CATSPYKNTGELFF
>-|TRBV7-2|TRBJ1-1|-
TGTCCCAGCAGCTTGCAGGCCCTAATGAACACTGAAGCTTTCTTT
CPSSLQALMNTEAFF
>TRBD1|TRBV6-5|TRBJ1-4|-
TGTGCCAGCAGTTACGTCGTACGACAGGGGATACGGAAACTGTTTTTT
CASSYVVRQGIRKLFF
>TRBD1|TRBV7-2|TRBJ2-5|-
TGTGCCAGCAGCTTGGGGGGTACCGGGACAGGGCAAGAGACCCAGTACTTC
CASSLGGTGTGQETQYF
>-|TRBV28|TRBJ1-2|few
TGTGCCAGCAGTCCCCTGGGGAGGGACGGCTACACCTTC
CASSPLGRDGYTF
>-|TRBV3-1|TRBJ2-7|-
TGTGCCAGCAGCCGCAGGGGATCGGGGCACGAGCAGTACTTC
CASSRRGSGHEQYF
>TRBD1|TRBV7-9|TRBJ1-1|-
TGTGCCAGCAGCTTAGCGACAGGGGGCCACACTGAAGCTTTCTTT
CASSLATGGHTEAFF
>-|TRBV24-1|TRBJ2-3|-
TGTGCCACCAGTGACTACGGACGGCGCAGCACAGATACGCAGTATTTT
CATSDYGRRSTDTQYF
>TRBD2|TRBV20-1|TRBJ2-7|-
TGCAGTGCTTTTAGCGGGAGCTCCTACGAGCAGTACTTC
CSAFSGSSYEQYF
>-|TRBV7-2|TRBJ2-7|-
TGTGCCAGCAGCTGGGACTTCCTCTACGAGCAGTACTTC
CASSWDFLYEQYF
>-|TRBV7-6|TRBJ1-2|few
TGTGCCAGCAGCTTAGAACAGGGAGTTCCCTATGGCTACACCTTC
CASSLEQGVPYGYTF